This note documents a single T cell receptor beta chain sequence. These data come from a study of cytomegalovirus exposure and HLA in healthy donors. Study overall: The early release's HLA-typed donors yielded 80 million to 95 million unique TCRs.

Between the trimmed V and J ends, which lost 5 bases and 4 bases, there was a span of 9 bases. The germline CDR1 and CDR2 sequences are ENHRY and SYGVKD. The CDR3 totals 13 residues. Use of 60 Vbeta and 13 Jbeta primers characterized the PCR. The repertoire was sequenced with immunoSEQ multiplex PCR; TCRdb's copy has only in-frame clones and lacks some. The sample lists 90,000 to 150,000 clones, nearly 80% occurring once. Source material: PBMCs. This chain joins TRBV10-3 and TRBJ2-1, with no clear D. The origin of this receptor is a woman aged 25 to 39 in good health and CMV-seropositive. CDR3 sequence reads: CAISQIQYNEQFF. The CDR3 DNA is TGTGCCATCAGTCAAATTCAGTACAATGAGCAGTTCTTC.